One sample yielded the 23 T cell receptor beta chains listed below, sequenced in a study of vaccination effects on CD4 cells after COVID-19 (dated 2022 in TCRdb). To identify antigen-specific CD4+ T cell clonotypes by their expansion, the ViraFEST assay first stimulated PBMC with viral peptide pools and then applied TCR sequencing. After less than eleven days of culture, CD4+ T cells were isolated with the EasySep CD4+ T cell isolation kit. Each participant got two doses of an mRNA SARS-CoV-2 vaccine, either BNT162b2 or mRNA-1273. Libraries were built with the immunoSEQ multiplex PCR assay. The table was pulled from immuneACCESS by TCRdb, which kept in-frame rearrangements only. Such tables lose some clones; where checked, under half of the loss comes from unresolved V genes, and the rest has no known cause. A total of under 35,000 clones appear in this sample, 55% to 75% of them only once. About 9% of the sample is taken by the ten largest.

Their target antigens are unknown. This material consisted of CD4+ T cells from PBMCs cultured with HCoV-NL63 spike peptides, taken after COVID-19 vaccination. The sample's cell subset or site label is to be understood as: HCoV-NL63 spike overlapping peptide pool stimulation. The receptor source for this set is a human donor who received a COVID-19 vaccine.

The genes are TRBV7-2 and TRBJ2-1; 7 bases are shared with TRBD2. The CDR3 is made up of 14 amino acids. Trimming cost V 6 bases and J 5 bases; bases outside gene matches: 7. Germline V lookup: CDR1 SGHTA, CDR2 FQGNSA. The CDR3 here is CASSEPGLNNEQFF. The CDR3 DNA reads TGTGCCAGCAGTGAGCCGGGACTAAACAATGAGCAGTTCTTC.

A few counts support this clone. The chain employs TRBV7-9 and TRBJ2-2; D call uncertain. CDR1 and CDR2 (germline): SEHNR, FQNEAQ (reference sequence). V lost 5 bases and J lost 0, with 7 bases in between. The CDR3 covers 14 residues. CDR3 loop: CASSQPPNTGELFF. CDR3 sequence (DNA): TGTGCCAGCAGCCAACCACCGAACACCGGGGAGCTGTTTTTT.

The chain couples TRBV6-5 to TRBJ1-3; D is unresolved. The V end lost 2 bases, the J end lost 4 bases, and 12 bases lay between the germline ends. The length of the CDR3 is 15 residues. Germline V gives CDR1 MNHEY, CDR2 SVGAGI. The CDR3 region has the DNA TGTGCCAGCAGTTACAAGGGCCCGAGGGGAAACACCATATATTTT. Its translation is CASSYKGPRGNTIYF.

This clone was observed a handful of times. The DNA for the CDR3 is TGCAGCGTTAGACAGGGGGAACACCAGCCCCAGCATTTT. Amino acids: CSVRQGEHQPQHF. The rearrangement uses TRBV29-1 and TRBJ1-5; 9 bases agree with TRBD1. Germline V gives CDR1 SQVTM, CDR2 ANQGSEA. V dropped 5 bases and J dropped 7; count of bases not matched to a gene: 6. The CDR3 extends over 13 amino acids.

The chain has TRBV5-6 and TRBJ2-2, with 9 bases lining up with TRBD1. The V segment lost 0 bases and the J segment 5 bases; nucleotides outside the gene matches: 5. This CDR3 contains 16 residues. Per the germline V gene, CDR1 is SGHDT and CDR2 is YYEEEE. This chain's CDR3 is CASSLARQGVTGELFF. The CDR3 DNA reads TGTGCCAGCAGCTTGGCCAGACAGGGGGTTACCGGGGAGCTGTTTTTT.

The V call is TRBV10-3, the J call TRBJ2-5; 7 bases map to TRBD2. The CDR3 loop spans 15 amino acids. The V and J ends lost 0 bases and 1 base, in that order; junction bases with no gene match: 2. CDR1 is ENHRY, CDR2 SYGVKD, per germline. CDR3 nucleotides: TGTGCCATCAGTGAGTCTGGACTAGGCCAAGAGACCCAGTACTTC. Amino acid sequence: CAISESGLGQETQYF.

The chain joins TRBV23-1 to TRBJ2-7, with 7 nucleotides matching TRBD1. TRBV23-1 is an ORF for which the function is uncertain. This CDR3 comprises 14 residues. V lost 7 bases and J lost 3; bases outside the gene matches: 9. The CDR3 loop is CASTTGEPYYEQYF. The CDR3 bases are TGCGCCAGCACTACAGGGGAACCGTACTACGAGCAGTACTTC.

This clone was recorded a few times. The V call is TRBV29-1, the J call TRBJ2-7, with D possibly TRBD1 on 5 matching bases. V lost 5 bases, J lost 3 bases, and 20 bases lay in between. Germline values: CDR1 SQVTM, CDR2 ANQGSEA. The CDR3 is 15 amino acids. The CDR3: CSVLKLSGQSYEQYF. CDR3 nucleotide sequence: TGCAGCGTTCTTAAGTTGTCTGGACAAAGCTACGAGCAGTACTTC.

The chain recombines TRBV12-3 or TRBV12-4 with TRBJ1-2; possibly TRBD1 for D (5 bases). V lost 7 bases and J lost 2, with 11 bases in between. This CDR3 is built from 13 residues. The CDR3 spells CASTRQPNYGYTF. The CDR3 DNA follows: TGTGCCAGCACCAGACAGCCGAACTATGGCTACACCTTC.

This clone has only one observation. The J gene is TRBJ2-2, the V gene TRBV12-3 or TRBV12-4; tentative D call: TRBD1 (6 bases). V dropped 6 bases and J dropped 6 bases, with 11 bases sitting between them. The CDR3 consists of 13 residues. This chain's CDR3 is CASRGQVAGELFF. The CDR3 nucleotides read TGTGCCAGCAGGGGACAAGTGGCCGGGGAGCTGTTTTTT.

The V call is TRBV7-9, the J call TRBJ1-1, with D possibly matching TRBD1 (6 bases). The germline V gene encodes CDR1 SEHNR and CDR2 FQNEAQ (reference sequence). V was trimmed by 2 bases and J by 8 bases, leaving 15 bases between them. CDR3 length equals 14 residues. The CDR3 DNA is TGTGCCAGCAGCTTAAGGGGGGCGCCCAGGGAAGCTTTCTTT. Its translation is CASSLRGAPREAFF.

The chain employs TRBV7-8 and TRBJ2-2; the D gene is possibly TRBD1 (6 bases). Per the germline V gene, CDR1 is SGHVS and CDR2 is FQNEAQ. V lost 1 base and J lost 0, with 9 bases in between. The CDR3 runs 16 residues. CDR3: CASSLGGGSNTGELFF. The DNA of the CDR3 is TGTGCCAGCAGCTTAGGTGGGGGCTCGAACACCGGGGAGCTGTTTTTT. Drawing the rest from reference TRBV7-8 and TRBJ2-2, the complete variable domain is GAGVSQSPRYKVAKRGQDVALRCDPISGHVSLFWYQQALGQGPEFLTYFQNEAQLDKSGLPSDRFFAERPEGSVSTLKIQRTQQEDSAVYLCASSLGGGSNTGELFFGEGSRLTVL.

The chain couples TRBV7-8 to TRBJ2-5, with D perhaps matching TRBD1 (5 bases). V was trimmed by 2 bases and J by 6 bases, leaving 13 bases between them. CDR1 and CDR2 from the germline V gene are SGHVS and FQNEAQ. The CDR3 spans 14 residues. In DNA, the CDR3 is TGTGCCAGCAGCTTAAACGCAGGGATGAAGACCCAGTACTTC. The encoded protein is CASSLNAGMKTQYF.

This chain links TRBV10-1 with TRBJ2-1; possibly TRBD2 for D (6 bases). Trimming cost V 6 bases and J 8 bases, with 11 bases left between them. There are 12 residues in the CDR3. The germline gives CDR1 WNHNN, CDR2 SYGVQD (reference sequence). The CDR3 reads CASSPGVYEQFF. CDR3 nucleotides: TGCGCCAGCAGCCCGGGGGTCTATGAGCAGTTCTTC.

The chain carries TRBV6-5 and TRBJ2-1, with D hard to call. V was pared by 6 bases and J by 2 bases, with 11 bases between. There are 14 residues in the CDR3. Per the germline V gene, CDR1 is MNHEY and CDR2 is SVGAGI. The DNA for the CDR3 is TGTGCCAGCAGCTCAGACATTACCTACAATGAGCAGTTCTTC. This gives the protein CASSSDITYNEQFF.

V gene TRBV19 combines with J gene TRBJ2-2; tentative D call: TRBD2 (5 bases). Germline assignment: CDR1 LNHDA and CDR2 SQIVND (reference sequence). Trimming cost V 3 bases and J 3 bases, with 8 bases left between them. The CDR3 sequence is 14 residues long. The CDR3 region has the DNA TGTGCCAGTAGTATCGGACTCGACACCGGGGAGCTGTTTTTT. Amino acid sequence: CASSIGLDTGELFF.

The CDR3 coding sequence is TGTGCCAGCAGCAGACCGGACGGAAGAAGCTCCTACAATGAGCAGTTCTTC. Translation: CASSRPDGRSSYNEQFF. The chain has TRBV5-4 and TRBJ2-1; D uncertain. The CDR3 length is 17 residues. Germline V CDR1 and CDR2: SGHNT, YYREEE (reference sequence). V was cut by 4 bases and J by 0 bases, with 17 bases left in between.

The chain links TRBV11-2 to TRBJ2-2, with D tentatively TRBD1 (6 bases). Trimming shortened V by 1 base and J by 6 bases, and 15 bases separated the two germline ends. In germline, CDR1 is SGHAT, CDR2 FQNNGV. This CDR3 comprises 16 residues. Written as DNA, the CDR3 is TGTGCCAGCAGCTTAGGGTCAGGGGTAGTAGCCGGGGAGCTGTTTTTT. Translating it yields CASSLGSGVVAGELFF. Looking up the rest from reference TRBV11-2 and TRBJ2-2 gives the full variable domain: EAGVAQSPRYKIIEKRQSVAFWCNPISGHATLYWYQQILGQGPKLLIQFQNNGVVDDSQLPKDRFSAERLKGVDSTLKIQPAKLEDSAVYLCASSLGSGVVAGELFFGEGSRLTVL.

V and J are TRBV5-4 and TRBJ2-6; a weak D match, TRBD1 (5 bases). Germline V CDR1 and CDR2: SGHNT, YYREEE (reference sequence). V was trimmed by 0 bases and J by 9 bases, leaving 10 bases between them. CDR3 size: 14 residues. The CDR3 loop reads CASSLDKGNNVLTF. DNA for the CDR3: TGTGCCAGCAGCTTGGATAAGGGGAACAACGTCCTGACTTTC.

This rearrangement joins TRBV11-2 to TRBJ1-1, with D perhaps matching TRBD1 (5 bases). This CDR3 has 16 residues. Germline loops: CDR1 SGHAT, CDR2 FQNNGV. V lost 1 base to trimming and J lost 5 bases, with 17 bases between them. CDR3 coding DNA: TGTGCCAGCAGCTTAGCTTTTTTCAGGGCGGGGACTGAAGCTTTCTTT. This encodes CASSLAFFRAGTEAFF.

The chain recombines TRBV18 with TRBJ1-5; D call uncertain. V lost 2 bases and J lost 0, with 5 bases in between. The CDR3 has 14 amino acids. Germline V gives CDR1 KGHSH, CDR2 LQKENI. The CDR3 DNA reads TGTGCCAGCTCACCAGTTTATAGCAATCAGCCCCAGCATTTT. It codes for CASSPVYSNQPQHF.

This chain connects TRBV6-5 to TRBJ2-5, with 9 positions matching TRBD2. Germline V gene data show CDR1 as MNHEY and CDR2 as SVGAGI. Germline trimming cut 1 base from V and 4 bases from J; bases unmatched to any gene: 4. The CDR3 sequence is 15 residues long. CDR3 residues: CASSYFQRGVETQYF. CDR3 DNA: TGTGCCAGCAGTTACTTCCAGCGGGGGGTAGAGACCCAGTACTTC.

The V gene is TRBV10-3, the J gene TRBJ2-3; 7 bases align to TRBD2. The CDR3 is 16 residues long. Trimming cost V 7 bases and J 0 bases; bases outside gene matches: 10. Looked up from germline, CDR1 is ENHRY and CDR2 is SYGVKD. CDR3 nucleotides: TGTGCCATCACAAGCGGGGTCAAGACTAGCACAGATACGCAGTATTTT. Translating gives CAITSGVKTSTDTQYF.